A single sample is the source of the 27 T cell receptor beta chains below, sequenced in a study of a mutant IDH1 vaccine in newly diagnosed glioma. The time point: week 11, during vaccination. Vaccine doses each comprised 300 ug of mutant IDH1 20-mer peptide, with topical imiquimod. What these receptors recognize is not known. Measured with immunoSEQ multiplex PCR; TCRdb has only the in-frame clones, and not every one. The data contain over 20,000 clones, approximately 79% of them singletons. This specimen was PBMCs, taken from a glioma patient whose treatment included an IDH1 peptide vaccine. The receptor source for this set is a man aged 40-49 years with glioma.

The chain joins TRBV4-2 to TRBJ1-1; TRBD1 is a possible D gene (6 bases). The CDR3 has 12 amino acids. Germline V gene data show CDR1 as LGHNA and CDR2 as YNFKEQ. V lost 3 bases and J 8 bases, leaving 10 bases between the germline ends. In DNA, the CDR3 is TGTGCCAGCAGCCATCGGGGGGGCGAAGCTTTCTTT. It encodes CASSHRGGEAFF.

This clone turned up a few times. The J gene is TRBJ1-1, the V gene TRBV5-1; 10 bases agree with TRBD1. The CDR3 consists of 15 residues. V lost 5 bases, J lost 3 bases, and 7 bases stayed unmatched. CDR1 is SGHRS, CDR2 YFSETQ, per germline. The CDR3: CASRYRQGADTEAFF. DNA for the CDR3: TGCGCCAGCAGGTACCGACAGGGGGCGGACACTGAAGCTTTCTTT.

The CDR3 reads CASSRQGISNQPQHF. For the CDR3, the DNA is TGTGCCAGCAGTCGACAGGGGATCAGCAATCAGCCCCAGCATTTT. This chain connects TRBV2 to TRBJ1-5; 8 bases map to TRBD1. The CDR3 totals 15 residues. V shed 5 bases, J shed 1 base, and the junction held 4 bases outside the gene matches. Germline assignment: CDR1 SNHLY and CDR2 FYNNEI.

This chain connects TRBV5-5 to TRBJ1-1; D may be TRBD1 (6 bases). CDR3 size: 14 residues. CDR1 is SGHKS, CDR2 YYEKEE, per germline (reference sequence). V dropped 2 bases and J dropped 3 bases, with 11 bases sitting between them. As DNA, the CDR3 is TGTGCCAGCAGCTTCAGGGGAAGGGACACTGAAGCTTTCTTT. This sequence encodes CASSFRGRDTEAFF.

The chain employs TRBV21-1 and TRBJ2-7; the table names TRBD2, a call not compared with the DNA. TRBV21-1 is deemed a pseudogene. The CDR3 runs 16 residues. CDR3 sequence (DNA): TGTGCCAGCAGCAAAGGGCTAGCGGTAACACCTTACGAGCAGTACTTC. The encoded protein is CASSKGLAVTPYEQYF.

The chain carries TRBV9 and TRBJ1-2; D ambiguous. V was trimmed by 3 bases and J by 7 bases, leaving 19 bases between them. CDR1 SGDLS and CDR2 YYNGEE come from the germline V gene. This CDR3 region has 15 residues. The CDR3 coding sequence is TGTGCCAGCAGCGCCGCTCAGGAATCGAGGTCTGGCTACACCTTC. Amino acids: CASSAAQESRSGYTF.

This clone was picked up a small number of times. The chain has TRBV19 and TRBJ1-5; unclear D gene. The CDR3 covers 15 residues. V was cut by 1 base and J by 11 bases, with 18 bases left in between. Germline V CDR1 and CDR2: LNHDA, SQIVND (reference sequence). CDR3 protein: CASSIGVGWSGAQHF. CDR3 nucleotide sequence: TGTGCCAGTAGTATAGGAGTAGGCTGGAGTGGGGCCCAGCATTTT.

The chain links TRBV11-2 to TRBJ2-5; D perhaps matches TRBD1 (5 bases). The CDR3 loop spans 14 amino acids. The V gene lost 1 base and the J gene lost 4 bases, with 10 bases spanning the gap. Germline lookup yields CDR1 SGHAT and CDR2 FQNNGV. This chain's CDR3 is CASSLAREGETQYF. Written as DNA, the CDR3 is TGTGCCAGCAGCTTAGCCAGGGAAGGAGAGACCCAGTACTTC.

Turning to this clone: The junction and the germline gene differ at one end; a read error may be behind it. The rearrangement uses TRBV11-3 and TRBJ2-3, with D unresolved. Germline-derived CDR1 and CDR2 are SGHNT and YENEEA. The CDR3 sequence is 17 residues long. In nucleotides, the CDR3 is TGTGCCAGCAGCTTAGGGGGTTTAGGCGGCTACACAGATACGCAGTGTTTT. It codes for CASSLGGLGGYTDTQCF.

V gene TRBV5-1 combines with J gene TRBJ2-1; tentatively, D is TRBD1 (5 bases). This CDR3 has 13 residues. CDR1 and CDR2 from the germline V gene are SGHRS and YFSETQ. Trimming cost V 4 bases and J 3 bases, with 8 bases left between them. The CDR3 region is CASSQRGYNEQFF. The CDR3 DNA sequence: TGCGCCAGCAGCCAAAGGGGCTACAATGAGCAGTTCTTC.

This sequence joins TRBV13 and TRBJ2-1; TRBD2 matches at 7 bases. The CDR3 runs to 19 residues. The V and J ends lost 2 bases and 8 bases, in that order; junction bases with no gene match: 21. The V gene's germline CDR1 is PRHDT and CDR2 FYEKMQ (reference sequence). Here the CDR3 reads CASSLSGLGGTTISDEQFF. The CDR3 DNA follows: TGTGCCAGCAGCTTATCCGGACTTGGGGGGACTACAATCTCGGATGAGCAGTTCTTC.

The CDR3 DNA reads TGTGCCAGCAGCTTGGAATCGAACACTGAAGCTTTCTTT. Its translation: CASSLESNTEAFF. V and J are TRBV5-4 and TRBJ1-1; D is uncertain. The CDR3 loop spans 13 amino acids. Trimming removed 0 bases at V and 1 base at J, with 4 bases between. Germline CDR1 reads SGHNT; CDR2 reads YYREEE (reference sequence).

The sample holds one count of this clone. The rearrangement joins TRBV7-9 to TRBJ2-5; no firm D call. Germline V lookup: CDR1 SEHNR, CDR2 FQNEAQ (reference sequence). There are 12 residues in the CDR3. V was clipped by 5 bases and J by 5 bases, with 9 bases between them. CDR3 in DNA: TGTGCCAGCAGCCGTGGTACCGAGACCCAGTACTTC. Translating gives CASSRGTETQYF.

Only one count was recorded for this clone. The chain joins TRBV14 to TRBJ1-6; the D gene is possibly TRBD1 (5 bases). V was clipped by 0 bases and J by 6 bases, with 9 bases between them. Germline CDR1 reads SGHDN; CDR2 reads FVKESK. This CDR3 is built from 15 residues. As DNA, the CDR3 is TGTGCCAGCAGCCAAGAAAGGACATCTAATTCACCCCTCCACTTT. Its protein is CASSQERTSNSPLHF.

The chain uses TRBV25-1 and TRBJ1-1, with D unresolved. Trimming stripped 8 bases from V and 4 bases from J, with 14 bases between. Germline CDR1 is MGHDK and CDR2 is SYGVNS. CDR3 length equals 13 residues. This chain's CDR3 is CASLAVWGTEAFF. The CDR3 DNA reads as TGTGCCAGCCTCGCGGTTTGGGGCACTGAAGCTTTCTTT.

The gene calls are TRBV4-1 and TRBJ2-1; 8 nucleotides agree with TRBD2. CDR3 length: 15 amino acids. Trimming took 3 bases from V and 2 from J; bases not matched to a gene: 3. Looked up from germline, CDR1 is MGHRA and CDR2 is YSYEKL. The CDR3 sequence is CASSHGAGAYNEQFF. CDR3 coding DNA: TGCGCCAGCAGCCATGGAGCGGGGGCCTACAATGAGCAGTTCTTC.

The genes are TRBV6-6 and TRBJ2-3; D is possibly TRBD1 (6 bases). V was shortened by 5 bases and J by 1 base, with 13 bases between the two germline ends. Per the germline V gene, CDR1 is MNHNY and CDR2 is SVGAGI (reference sequence). The CDR3 consists of 15 residues. The CDR3 spells CASSGDTQGTDTQYF. CDR3 coding DNA: TGTGCCAGCAGTGGGGACACCCAAGGCACAGATACGCAGTATTTT.

The genes are TRBV30 and TRBJ2-7; D may match TRBD1 or TRBD2 (5 bases each). The CDR3 has 12 amino acids. Trimming pared 2 bases from V and 6 bases from J, leaving 11 bases between. CDR1 is GTSNPN and CDR2 is SVGIG in the germline V gene (reference sequence). The CDR3 is CAWSNSGTEQYV. The CDR3 bases are TGTGCCTGGAGTAACTCAGGGACCGAGCAGTACGTC.

The rearrangement links TRBV6-4 to TRBJ2-1; 10 bases are shared with TRBD2. J gave up 8 bases and V 0 bases, and 7 bases lay outside the gene matches. CDR1 is MRHNA, CDR2 SNTAGT, per germline. The CDR3 covers 16 residues. The CDR3 sequence: CASSDSASGSVYEQFF. The CDR3 DNA sequence: TGTGCCAGCAGTGACTCGGCTAGCGGGAGTGTCTATGAGCAGTTCTTC.

Only a few counts were recorded for this clone. The V call is TRBV30, the J call TRBJ1-2; no definite D call. CDR3 size: 11 residues. Germline-derived CDR1 and CDR2 are GTSNPN and SVGIG (reference sequence). Trimming stripped 6 bases from V and 4 bases from J, with 9 bases between. The CDR3 nucleotides read TGTGCCTGTCCCGGGTCCTATGGCTACACCTTC. Encoded protein: CACPGSYGYTF.

CDR3 sequence reads: CASSPFLAGVNTGELFF. CDR3 coding DNA: TGTGCCAGCAGCCCTTTTTTGGCGGGGGTGAACACCGGGGAGCTGTTTTTT. The chain links TRBV9 to TRBJ2-2; 7 nucleotides match TRBD2. Germline values: CDR1 SGDLS, CDR2 YYNGEE. V trimming: 4 bases; J trimming: 1 base; junction bases outside the gene matches: 10. CDR3 length equals 17 residues.

This chain links TRBV29-1 with TRBJ1-2, with D unresolved. The CDR3 runs to 12 residues. Trimming shortened V by 3 bases and J by 9 bases, and 14 bases separated the two germline ends. Germline assignment: CDR1 SQVTM and CDR2 ANQGSEA. The CDR3 bases are TGCAGCGTTGATGGGCAGAGGGATCGCTACACCTTC. Its protein is CSVDGQRDRYTF. The whole variable domain, remainder taken from reference TRBV29-1 and TRBJ1-2, is SAVISQKPSRDICQRGTSLTIQCQVDSQVTMMFWYRQQPGQSLTLIATANQGSEATYESGFVIDKFPISRPNLTFSTLTVSNMSPEDSSIYLCSVDGQRDRYTFGSGTRLTVV.

This clone was recorded once. V is TRBV25-1 and J is TRBJ1-3, with D uncertain. Trimming left V 3 bases short and J 0 bases short, with 9 bases between. Germline loops: CDR1 MGHDK, CDR2 SYGVNS. This CDR3 has 15 amino acids. As DNA, the CDR3 is TGTGCCAGCAGTGACCCCGATAGCTCTGGAAACACCATATATTTT. Its translation is CASSDPDSSGNTIYF.

The chain employs TRBV6-1 and TRBJ1-3, with D maybe TRBD1 (5 bases). This CDR3 is built from 15 residues. The germline V and J ends were trimmed by 6 bases and 6 bases, with 18 bases remaining between them. Per germline, CDR1 MNHNS and CDR2 SASEGT. The CDR3 bases are TGTGCCAGCAGCGACAAGAGGGGAAAGGAAAACACCATATATTTT. Protein sequence: CASSDKRGKENTIYF.

The chain recombines TRBV18 with TRBJ1-1, with 9 bases that match TRBD1. Germline trimming cut 0 bases from V and 0 bases from J; bases unmatched to any gene: 11. The germline V gene encodes CDR1 KGHSH and CDR2 LQKENI. CDR3 size: 19 residues. The DNA of the CDR3 is TGTGCCAGCTCACCACCTTTAGTGAGGACAGGGGAAATGAACACTGAAGCTTTCTTT. This sequence encodes CASSPPLVRTGEMNTEAFF.

The chain joins TRBV5-8 to TRBJ2-7; 7 bases map to TRBD2. The CDR3 contains 16 residues. Losses at the gene ends were 0 bases for V and 0 bases for J; bases not matched to a gene: 6. The germline CDR1 and CDR2 sequences are SGHTS and YDEGEE. In DNA, the CDR3 is TGTGCCAGCAGCTTGGGTTGGGGAGGGGACTCCTACGAGCAGTACGTC. It codes for CASSLGWGGDSYEQYV.

The chain links TRBV7-8 to TRBJ2-1, with a tentative D call TRBD1 (6 bases). CDR3 length equals 12 residues. CDR1 is SGHVS, CDR2 FQNEAQ, per germline. Trimming took 5 bases from V and 6 from J, leaving 8 bases between them. For the CDR3, the DNA is TGTGCCAGCAGCCCGGACAGCAATGAGCAGTTCTTC. It specifies CASSPDSNEQFF.